This TCR beta chain was identified in a study of technical replicates of blood from a handful of donors. Libraries were prepared by immunoSEQ multiplex PCR; TCRdb keeps only in-frame clonotypes and omits some of them. The table has more than 65,000 clones, over 90% seen once. V was trimmed by 8 bases and J by 3 bases, leaving 11 bases between them. CDR3 length equals 13 residues. Germline-derived CDR1 and CDR2 are LNHDA and SQIVND (reference sequence). This clone was detected once. The sequence derives from a human donor in good health. The specimen was T cells isolated from PBMCs. J is TRBJ1-5 and V is TRBV19, with D unresolved. CDR3 bases: TGTGCCAGTGGGTCCGGGGACAATCAGCCCCAGCATTTT. Translation: CASGSGDNQPQHF.